Given below is one T cell receptor (beta chain) in context. What it binds is not known. J was trimmed by 1 base and V by 1 base; bases with no gene match: 5. There are 17 residues in the CDR3. CDR1 LNHDA and CDR2 SQIVND come from the germline V gene (reference sequence). TCRdb processed the RT-PCR reads anew with MiXCR; each CDR3 protein has one entry. Among about half a million distinct CDR3 sequences listed, under 9% were seen once. This sample was taken from a study of response to subunit inactivated influenza vaccine. Study conclusions and caveats: Authors suggested that a seasonal influenza vaccination recruits few new T cells each time.

The receptor's source is a man in his fifties or sixties who received an inactivated influenza vaccine. Material: PBMCs from blood, obtained 23 to 25 months after vaccination. The chain combines TRBV19 with TRBJ2-3; 10 bases map to TRBD2. The CDR3 coding sequence is TGTGCCAGTAGTATAGGTAGCGGGAGGTTTGGCACAGATACGCAGTATTTT. This gives the protein CASSIGSGRFGTDTQYF.